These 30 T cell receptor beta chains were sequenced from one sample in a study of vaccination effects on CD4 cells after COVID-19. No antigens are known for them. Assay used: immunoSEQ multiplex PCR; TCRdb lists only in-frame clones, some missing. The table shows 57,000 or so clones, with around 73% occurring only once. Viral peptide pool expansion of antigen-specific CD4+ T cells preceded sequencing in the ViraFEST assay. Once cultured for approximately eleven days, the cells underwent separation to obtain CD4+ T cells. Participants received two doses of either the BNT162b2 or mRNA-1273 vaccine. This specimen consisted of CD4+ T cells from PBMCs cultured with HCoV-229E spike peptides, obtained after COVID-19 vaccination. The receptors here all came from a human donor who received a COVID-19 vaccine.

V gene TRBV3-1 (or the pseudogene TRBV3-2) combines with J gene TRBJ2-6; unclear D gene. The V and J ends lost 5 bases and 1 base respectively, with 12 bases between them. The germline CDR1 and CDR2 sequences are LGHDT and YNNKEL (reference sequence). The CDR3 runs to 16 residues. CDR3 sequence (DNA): TGTGCCAGCAGCGACCGATTCCCTTCTGGGGCCAACGTCCTGACTTTC. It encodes CASSDRFPSGANVLTF.

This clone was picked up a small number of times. This chain's CDR3 is CAWSGGFYGYTF. In DNA form, the CDR3 reads TGTGCCTGGAGCGGGGGATTCTATGGCTACACCTTC. The chain carries TRBV30 and TRBJ1-2, with D tentatively TRBD1 (5 bases). The germline CDR1 and CDR2 sequences are GTSNPN and SVGIG (reference sequence). This CDR3 is built from 12 residues. The V end was cut by 3 bases, the J end by 4 bases, with 9 bases between.

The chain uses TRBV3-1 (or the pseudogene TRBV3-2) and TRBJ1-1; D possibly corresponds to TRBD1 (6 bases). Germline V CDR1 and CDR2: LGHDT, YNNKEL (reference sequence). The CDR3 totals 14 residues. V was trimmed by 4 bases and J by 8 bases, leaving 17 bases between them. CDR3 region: CASSLRMGGGEAFF. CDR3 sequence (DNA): TGTGCCAGCAGCCTTCGAATGGGGGGCGGGGAAGCTTTCTTT.

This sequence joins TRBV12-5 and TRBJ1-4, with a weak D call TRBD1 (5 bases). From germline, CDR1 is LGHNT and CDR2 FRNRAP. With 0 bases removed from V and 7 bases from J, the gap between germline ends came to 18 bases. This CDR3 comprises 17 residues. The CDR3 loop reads CASGLVLGAREAEKLFF. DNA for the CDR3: TGTGCTAGTGGTTTGGTACTAGGGGCAAGGGAGGCTGAAAAACTGTTTTTT. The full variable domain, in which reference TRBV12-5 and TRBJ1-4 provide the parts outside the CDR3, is DARVTQTPRHKVTEMGQEVTMRCQPILGHNTVFWYRQTMMQGLELLAYFRNRAPLDDSGMPKDRFSAEMPDATLATLKIQPSEPRDSAVYFCASGLVLGAREAEKLFFGSGTQLSVL.

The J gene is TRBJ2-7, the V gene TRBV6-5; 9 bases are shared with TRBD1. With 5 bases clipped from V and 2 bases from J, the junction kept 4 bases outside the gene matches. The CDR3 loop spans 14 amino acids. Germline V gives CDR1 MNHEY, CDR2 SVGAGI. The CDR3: CASSQDRGTYEQYV. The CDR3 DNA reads TGTGCCAGCAGTCAGGACAGGGGCACCTACGAGCAGTACGTC.

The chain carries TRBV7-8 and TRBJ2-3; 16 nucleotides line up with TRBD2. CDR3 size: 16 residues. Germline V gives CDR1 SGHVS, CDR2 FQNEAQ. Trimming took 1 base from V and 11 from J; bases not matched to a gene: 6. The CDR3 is CASSLGGLAGGREQYF. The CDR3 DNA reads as TGTGCCAGCAGCTTAGGGGGACTAGCGGGGGGGCGGGAGCAGTATTTT.

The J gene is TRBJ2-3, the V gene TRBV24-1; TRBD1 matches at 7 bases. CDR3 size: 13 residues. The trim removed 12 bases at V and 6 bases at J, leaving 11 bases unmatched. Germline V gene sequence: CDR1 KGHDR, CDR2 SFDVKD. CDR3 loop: CASGDSAIDTQYF. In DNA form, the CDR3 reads TGTGCCTCCGGGGACAGCGCTATTGATACGCAGTATTTT.

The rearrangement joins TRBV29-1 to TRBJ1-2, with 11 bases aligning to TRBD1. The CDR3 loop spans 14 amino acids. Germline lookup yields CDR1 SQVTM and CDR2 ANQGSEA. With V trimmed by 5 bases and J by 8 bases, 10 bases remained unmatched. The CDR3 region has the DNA TGCAGCGTTCGGCTGGGACAGGGGGTAGGAGGCTACACCTTC. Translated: CSVRLGQGVGGYTF. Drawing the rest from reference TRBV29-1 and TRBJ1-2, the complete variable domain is SAVISQKPSRDICQRGTSLTIQCQVDSQVTMMFWYRQQPGQSLTLIATANQGSEATYESGFVIDKFPISRPNLTFSTLTVSNMSPEDSSIYLCSVRLGQGVGGYTFGSGTRLTVV.

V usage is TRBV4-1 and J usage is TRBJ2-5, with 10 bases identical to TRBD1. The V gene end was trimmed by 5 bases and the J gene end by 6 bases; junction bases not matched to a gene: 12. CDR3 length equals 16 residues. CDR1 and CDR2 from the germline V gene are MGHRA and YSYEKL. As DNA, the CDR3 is TGCGCCAGCAGCACTTTTCCGGGACAGGGGAAGAAGACCCAGTACTTC. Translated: CASSTFPGQGKKTQYF.

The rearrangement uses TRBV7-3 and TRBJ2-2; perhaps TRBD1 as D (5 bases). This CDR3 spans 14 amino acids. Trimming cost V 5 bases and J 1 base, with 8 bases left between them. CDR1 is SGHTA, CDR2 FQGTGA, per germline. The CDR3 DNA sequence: TGTGCCAGCAGCCCAGACAGGAACACCGGGGAGCTGTTTTTT. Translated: CASSPDRNTGELFF.

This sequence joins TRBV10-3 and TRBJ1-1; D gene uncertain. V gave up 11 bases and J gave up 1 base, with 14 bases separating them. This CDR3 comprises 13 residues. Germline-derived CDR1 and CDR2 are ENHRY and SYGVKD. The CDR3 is CARRDSPNTEAFF. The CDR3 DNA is TGTGCCCGGAGGGATTCCCCGAACACTGAAGCTTTCTTT.

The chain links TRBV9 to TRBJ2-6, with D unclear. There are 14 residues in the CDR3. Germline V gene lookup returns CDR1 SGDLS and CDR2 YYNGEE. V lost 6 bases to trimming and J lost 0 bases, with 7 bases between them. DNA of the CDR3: TGTGCCAGCACCCCAGACTCTGGGGCCAACGTCCTGACTTTC. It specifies CASTPDSGANVLTF.

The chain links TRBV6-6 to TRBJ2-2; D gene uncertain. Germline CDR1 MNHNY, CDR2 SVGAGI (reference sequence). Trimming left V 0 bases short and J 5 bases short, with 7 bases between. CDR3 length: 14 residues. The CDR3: CASSYSGETGELFF. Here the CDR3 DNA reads TGTGCCAGCAGTTACTCCGGAGAGACCGGGGAGCTGTTTTTT.

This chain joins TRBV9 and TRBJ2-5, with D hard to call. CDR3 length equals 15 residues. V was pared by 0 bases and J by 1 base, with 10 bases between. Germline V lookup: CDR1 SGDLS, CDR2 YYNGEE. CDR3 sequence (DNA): TGTGCCAGCAGCGTAGGGTGGGTGGCCCAAGAGACCCAGTACTTC. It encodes CASSVGWVAQETQYF.

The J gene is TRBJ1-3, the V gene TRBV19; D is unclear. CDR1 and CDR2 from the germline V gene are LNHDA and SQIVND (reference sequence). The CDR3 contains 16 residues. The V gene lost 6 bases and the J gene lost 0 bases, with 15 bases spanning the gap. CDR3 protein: CASRPDRRSSGNTIYF. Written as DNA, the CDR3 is TGTGCCAGTAGACCCGACCGCCGGAGCTCTGGAAACACCATATATTTT.

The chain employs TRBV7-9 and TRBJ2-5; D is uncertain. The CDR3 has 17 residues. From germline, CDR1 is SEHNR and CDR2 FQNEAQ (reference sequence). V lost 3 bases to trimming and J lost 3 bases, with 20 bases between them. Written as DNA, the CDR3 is TGTGCCAGCAGCTTTAAACCCCTGGCGACGAACGAAGAGACCCAGTACTTC. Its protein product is CASSFKPLATNEETQYF.

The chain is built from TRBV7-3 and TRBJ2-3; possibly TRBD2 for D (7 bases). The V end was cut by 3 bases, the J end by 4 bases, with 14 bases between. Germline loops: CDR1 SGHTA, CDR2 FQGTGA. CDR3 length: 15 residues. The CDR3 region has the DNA TGTGCCAGCAGCTTTTCGGGGGGCGCATCAGATACGCAGTATTTT. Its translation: CASSFSGGASDTQYF. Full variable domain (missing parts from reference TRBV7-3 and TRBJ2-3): GAGVSQTPSNKVTEKGKYVELRCDPISGHTALYWYRQSLGQGPEFLIYFQGTGAADDSGLPNDRFFAVRPEGSVSTLKIQRTERGDSAVYLCASSFSGGASDTQYFGPGTRLTVL.

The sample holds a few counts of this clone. Written as DNA, the CDR3 is TGTGCCAGCAGCATGCCCGGACAGGGGTCGAATAATTCACCCCTCCACTTT. Its protein is CASSMPGQGSNNSPLHF. The rearrangement links TRBV21-1 to TRBJ1-6; the table names TRBD1, a call not compared with the DNA. TRBV21-1 is a recognized pseudogene. CDR3 size: 17 residues.

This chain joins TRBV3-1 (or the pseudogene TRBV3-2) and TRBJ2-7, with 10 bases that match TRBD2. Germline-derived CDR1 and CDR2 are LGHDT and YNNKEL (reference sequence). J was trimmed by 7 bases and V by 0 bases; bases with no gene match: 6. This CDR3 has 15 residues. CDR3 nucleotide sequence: TGTGCCAGCAGCCAAGATTCTAGCGGGGGCAGGGAGCAGTACGTC. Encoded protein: CASSQDSSGGREQYV.

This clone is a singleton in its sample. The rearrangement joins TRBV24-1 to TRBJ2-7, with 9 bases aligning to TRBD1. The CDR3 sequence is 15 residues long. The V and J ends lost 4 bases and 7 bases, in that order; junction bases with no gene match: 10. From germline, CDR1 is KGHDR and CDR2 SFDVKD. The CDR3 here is CATSEQGQGRGEQYV. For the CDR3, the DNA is TGTGCCACCAGTGAACAGGGACAGGGTAGAGGGGAGCAGTACGTC.

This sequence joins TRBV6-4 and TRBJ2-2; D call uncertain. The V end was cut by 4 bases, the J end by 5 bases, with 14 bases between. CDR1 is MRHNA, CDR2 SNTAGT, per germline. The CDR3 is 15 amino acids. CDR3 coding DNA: TGTGCCAGCAGTGCGGAGCGAGGTGGGACCGGGGAGCTGTTTTTT. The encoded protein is CASSAERGGTGELFF.

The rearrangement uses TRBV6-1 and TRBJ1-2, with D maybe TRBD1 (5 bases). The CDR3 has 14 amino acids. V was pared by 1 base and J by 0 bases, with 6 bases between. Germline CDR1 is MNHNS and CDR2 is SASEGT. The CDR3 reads CASSEVTANYGYTF. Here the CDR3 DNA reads TGTGCCAGCAGTGAAGTGACAGCTAACTATGGCTACACCTTC.

CDR3 amino acids: CASSPGQLQETQYF. In DNA, the CDR3 is TGTGCCAGCAGCCCGGGACAGCTTCAAGAGACCCAGTACTTC. The rearrangement links TRBV9 to TRBJ2-5; 7 nucleotides line up with TRBD1. The CDR3 sequence is 14 residues long. The V segment lost 4 bases and the J segment 2 bases; nucleotides outside the gene matches: 5. Germline CDR1 and CDR2: SGDLS and YYNGEE.

The CDR3 DNA is TGTGCCAGCCCTGATCTATGGGGACAGGGCCCAGATACGCAGTATTTT. As protein: CASPDLWGQGPDTQYF. The chain employs TRBV5-8 and TRBJ2-3; 9 bases agree with TRBD1. The CDR3 spans 16 residues. J was trimmed by 4 bases and V by 7 bases; bases with no gene match: 13. Germline V gene sequence: CDR1 SGHTS, CDR2 YDEGEE.

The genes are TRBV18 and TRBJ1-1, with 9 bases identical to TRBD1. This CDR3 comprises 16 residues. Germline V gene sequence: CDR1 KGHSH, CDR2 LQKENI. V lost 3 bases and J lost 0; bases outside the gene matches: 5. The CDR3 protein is CASSPRQGGVNTEAFF. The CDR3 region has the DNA TGTGCCAGCTCACCCCGACAGGGGGGGGTGAACACTGAAGCTTTCTTT. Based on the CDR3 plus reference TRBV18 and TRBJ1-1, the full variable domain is NAGVMQNPRHLVRRRGQEARLRCSPMKGHSHVYWYRQLPEEGLKFMVYLQKENIIDESGMPKERFSAEFPKEGPSILRIQQVVRGDSAAYFCASSPRQGGVNTEAFFGQGTRLTVV.

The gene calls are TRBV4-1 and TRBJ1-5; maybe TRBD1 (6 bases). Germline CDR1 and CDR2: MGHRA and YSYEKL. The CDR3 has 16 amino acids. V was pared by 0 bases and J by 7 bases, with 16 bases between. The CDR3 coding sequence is TGCGCCAGCAGCCAAGACGCCAACAGGGCGGGGCAGCCCCAGCATTTT. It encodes CASSQDANRAGQPQHF.

The CDR3 here is CASSHTGGGEQYV. The CDR3 DNA follows: TGTGCCAGCTCGCACACAGGGGGCGGGGAGCAGTACGTC. The chain employs TRBV2 and TRBJ2-7; 9 nucleotides line up with TRBD1. CDR1 SNHLY and CDR2 FYNNEI come from the germline V gene. The CDR3 is 13 residues long. V shed 8 bases, J shed 7 bases, and the junction held 9 bases outside the gene matches.

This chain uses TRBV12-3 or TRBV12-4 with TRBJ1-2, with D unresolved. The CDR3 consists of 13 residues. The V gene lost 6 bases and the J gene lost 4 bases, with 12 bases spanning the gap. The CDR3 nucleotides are TGTGCCAGCAGAGATACCGGGCCCTATGGCTACACCTTC. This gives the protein CASRDTGPYGYTF.

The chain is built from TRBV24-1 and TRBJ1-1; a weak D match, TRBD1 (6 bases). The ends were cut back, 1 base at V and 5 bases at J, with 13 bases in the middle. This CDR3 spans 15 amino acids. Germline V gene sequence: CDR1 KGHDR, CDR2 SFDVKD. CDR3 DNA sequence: TGTGCCACCAGTGATTTTAGGCAGGGGAAAACTGAAGCTTTCTTT. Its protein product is CATSDFRQGKTEAFF.

The CDR3 coding sequence is TGTGCCTGGTCAAGACAGCTCCTCTATGGCTACACCTTC. The encoded protein is CAWSRQLLYGYTF. The J gene is TRBJ1-2, the V gene TRBV30; D might be TRBD1 (5 bases). Trimming shortened V by 5 bases and J by 4 bases, and 14 bases separated the two germline ends. The CDR3 sequence is 13 residues long. Germline V gene data show CDR1 as GTSNPN and CDR2 as SVGIG (reference sequence).